The clone carrying this T cell receptor (beta chain) has only a few counts. These data are taken from a study of chemoradiotherapy in HPV16-positive cancers. Assay: immunoSEQ multiplex PCR; the TCRdb copy retains only in-frame clones and omits some. The data hold 23,000 or so clones, with roughly 87% observed a single time. The germline CDR1 and CDR2 sequences are LNHDA and SQIVND (reference sequence). V gave up 4 bases and J gave up 3 bases, with 21 bases separating them. The CDR3 has 18 amino acids. This chain joins TRBV19 and TRBJ2-2, with D possibly being TRBD2 (6 bases). The input for sequencing was blood, taken from a patient who underwent chemoradiotherapy. The source of this sequence is a human donor with HPV-associated anogenital cancer. CDR3 loop: CASSTPGVVKGDTGELFF. The CDR3 DNA reads as TGTGCCAGTAGTACCCCGGGGGTAGTAAAGGGCGACACCGGGGAGCTGTTTTTT.